The clone carrying this TCR beta chain came up a few times. Deletions cut 2 bases from V and 0 bases from J, with 12 bases between. Germline values: CDR1 GTSNPN, CDR2 SVGIG (reference sequence). This CDR3 comprises 15 residues. The data were obtained in a study of blood T cells in healthy people across ages. Together with a sample-barcoded 5' primer, a J-beta primer mix was included in a second PCR lasting about 7 to 12 cycles. Each CDR3 protein gets one entry after TCRdb re-called the 5' RACE reads with MiXCR. The data show 630,000 or so distinct CDR3 sequences, approximately 30% seen once. Whenever a sample was processed, at least 6 million PBMCs were isolated.

Sequencing used blood. The chain employs TRBV30 and TRBJ2-3, with a tentative D call TRBD1 (5 bases). The sequence was collected from a woman at least 80 years old in good health. CDR3 bases: TGTGCCTGGAGTCCTTCTGGGGCGAGCACAGATACGCAGTATTTT. It codes for CAWSPSGASTDTQYF. Full variable domain (outside the CDR3, taken from reference TRBV30 and TRBJ2-3): SQTIHQWPATLVQPVGSPLSLECTVEGTSNPNLYWYRQAAGRGLQLLFYSVGIGQISSEVPQNLSASRPQDRQFILSSKKLLLSDSGFYLCAWSPSGASTDTQYFGPGTRLTVL.